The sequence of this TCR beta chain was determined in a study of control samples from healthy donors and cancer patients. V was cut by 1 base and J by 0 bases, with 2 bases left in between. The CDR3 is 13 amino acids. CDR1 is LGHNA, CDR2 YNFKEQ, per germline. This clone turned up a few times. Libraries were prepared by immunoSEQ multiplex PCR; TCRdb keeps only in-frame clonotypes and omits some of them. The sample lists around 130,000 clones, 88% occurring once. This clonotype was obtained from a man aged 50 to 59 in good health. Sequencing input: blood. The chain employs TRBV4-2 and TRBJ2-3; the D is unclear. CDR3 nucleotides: TGTGCCAGCAGCCAAGGGAGCACAGATACGCAGTATTTT. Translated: CASSQGSTDTQYF.